This passage covers 13 T cell receptor beta chains from one sample sequenced in a study of T cell responses to AZD1222 COVID-19 vaccine. Sequencing used immunoSEQ multiplex PCR; TCRdb keeps in-frame clones, though not all of them. The sample has about 76,000 clones; 88% are singletons. This material consisted of peripheral blood, taken on day 0 of AZD1222 vaccination. The receptor set was obtained from an adult in good health.

V usage is TRBV7-9 and J usage is TRBJ1-6, with unresolved D. CDR3 length: 14 residues. V lost 1 base and J lost 8, with 9 bases in between. From germline, CDR1 is SEHNR and CDR2 FQNEAQ (reference sequence). This chain's CDR3 is CASSLVGWYSPLHF. In DNA form, the CDR3 reads TGTGCCAGCAGCTTAGTCGGATGGTATTCACCCCTCCACTTT.

The chain links TRBV3-1 (or the pseudogene TRBV3-2) to TRBJ2-2; 8 nucleotides line up with TRBD2. The V segment lost 5 bases and the J segment 7 bases; nucleotides outside the gene matches: 12. CDR1 is LGHDT, CDR2 YNNKEL, per germline (reference sequence). The CDR3 is 16 amino acids. The DNA of the CDR3 is TGTGCCAGCAGCGATAATCGGGGGGGCCGTAACGGGGAGCTGTTTTTT. Residues: CASSDNRGGRNGELFF.

This clone was detected once. This sequence joins TRBV5-5 and TRBJ1-1, with 8 bases aligning to TRBD1. Germline loops: CDR1 SGHKS, CDR2 YYEKEE (reference sequence). The CDR3 length is 15 residues. Trimming at V came to 0 bases and at J to 2 bases, leaving 3 bases not matched to a gene. The CDR3 region is CASSLAGQGNTEAFF. The CDR3 nucleotides are TGTGCCAGCAGCTTGGCAGGACAGGGAAACACTGAAGCTTTCTTT.

The chain uses TRBV28 and TRBJ2-7; 8 bases are shared with TRBD2. The trim removed 10 bases at V and 0 bases at J, leaving 5 bases unmatched. CDR1 is MDHEN and CDR2 is SYDVKM in the germline V gene. This CDR3 has 13 amino acids. CDR3 nucleotides: TGTGCCACAATAGCGGGGAGCTCCTACGAGCAGTACGTC. It specifies CATIAGSSYEQYV.

The chain is built from TRBV30 and TRBJ1-6, with D maybe TRBD1 (5 bases). The CDR3 consists of 13 residues. Between the trimmed V and J ends, which lost 4 bases and 13 bases, there was a span of 17 bases. CDR1 is GTSNPN and CDR2 is SVGIG in the germline V gene (reference sequence). The chain's CDR3 is CAWNEGAEAPLHF. The CDR3 DNA sequence: TGTGCCTGGAACGAAGGGGCAGAGGCGCCCCTCCACTTT.

This clone was picked up a small number of times. The rearrangement links TRBV18 to TRBJ2-1, with TRBD2 matching 10 bases. Trimming took 2 bases from V and 6 from J; bases not matched to a gene: 4. From germline, CDR1 is KGHSH and CDR2 LQKENI. CDR3 length equals 15 residues. The DNA of the CDR3 is TGTGCCAGCTCACCAGAACTAGCGGGACTCAATGAGCAGTTCTTC. It translates to CASSPELAGLNEQFF.

The chain couples TRBV11-2 to TRBJ1-6; 9 bases are a match to TRBD1. Germline CDR1 SGHAT, CDR2 FQNNGV. This CDR3 has 14 residues. The V segment lost 5 bases and the J segment 9 bases; nucleotides outside the gene matches: 5. DNA of the CDR3: TGTGCCAGCAGCCCACAGGGGGCGGGTTCACCCCTCCACTTT. Its translation is CASSPQGAGSPLHF. Together with reference TRBV11-2 and TRBJ1-6, the CDR3 gives the full variable domain: EAGVAQSPRYKIIEKRQSVAFWCNPISGHATLYWYQQILGQGPKLLIQFQNNGVVDDSQLPKDRFSAERLKGVDSTLKIQPAKLEDSAVYLCASSPQGAGSPLHFGNGTRLTVT.

The rearrangement joins TRBV19 to TRBJ1-1; 9 nucleotides agree with TRBD1. V trimming: 7 bases; J trimming: 1 base; junction bases outside the gene matches: 4. Looked up from germline, CDR1 is LNHDA and CDR2 is SQIVND (reference sequence). The CDR3 has 14 amino acids. The CDR3 DNA reads TGTGCCAGTACCCGACAGGGGGGGAACACTGAAGCTTTCTTT. Amino acids: CASTRQGGNTEAFF.

The chain has TRBV29-1 and TRBJ2-5; possibly TRBD1 for D (6 bases). Germline V gene data show CDR1 as SQVTM and CDR2 as ANQGSEA. CDR3 length equals 12 residues. V was clipped by 4 bases and J by 5 bases, with 11 bases between them. This CDR3 is CSVVTGSETQYF. The CDR3 DNA follows: TGCAGCGTTGTAACAGGGAGCGAGACCCAGTACTTC.

The J gene is TRBJ2-2, the V gene TRBV7-2; 7 bases fit TRBD2. This CDR3 comprises 14 residues. V was clipped by 5 bases and J by 6 bases; unmatched bases: 6. Germline V gives CDR1 SGHTA, CDR2 FQGNSA. CDR3 nucleotide sequence: TGTGCCAGCAGCCGTAGCGGGTGGTCCGGGGAGCTGTTTTTT. This codes for CASSRSGWSGELFF.

V gene TRBV6-6 combines with J gene TRBJ2-7; D not certain. The CDR3 loop spans 14 amino acids. Looked up from germline, CDR1 is MNHNY and CDR2 is SVGAGI (reference sequence). The V gene lost 0 bases and the J gene lost 2 bases, with 8 bases spanning the gap. The CDR3 DNA reads as TGTGCCAGCAGTTACTCATGGAGTCCCTACGAGCAGTACTTC. This sequence encodes CASSYSWSPYEQYF.

The gene calls are TRBV6-5 and TRBJ2-1; TRBD1 might be the D (6 bases). The CDR3 loop spans 14 amino acids. Trimming removed 6 bases at V and 2 bases at J, with 11 bases between. CDR1 is MNHEY and CDR2 is SVGAGI in the germline V gene. CDR3 DNA sequence: TGTGCCAGCAGAGGGCAGGGGACCTACAATGAGCAGTTCTTC. It codes for CASRGQGTYNEQFF.

The J gene is TRBJ2-5, the V gene TRBV18; 7 nucleotides agree with TRBD2. Germline V CDR1 and CDR2: KGHSH, LQKENI. V lost 6 bases and J lost 5; bases outside the gene matches: 6. The length of the CDR3 is 13 residues. The CDR3 sequence: CASSPTSTETQYF. In DNA form, the CDR3 reads TGTGCCAGCTCGCCGACTAGCACGGAGACCCAGTACTTC.